This T cell receptor beta chain was sequenced for a study of T cell repertoires in cytomegalovirus infection. Overall study context: As its CMV epitopes, the study selected recently identified HLA-C-restricted and well-studied HLA-B-restricted targets. Regarding the study as a whole: Identification of carriers of CMV plus the relevant HLA was performed using cumulative public TCR beta family frequency. What dominated the ex vivo response were HLA-C-restricted CMV-specific TCR beta clonotypes.

TCRdb itself ran the reads through MiXCR, one entry per CDR3 protein. The repertoire includes about 69,000 distinct CDR3 sequences, about 30% of them detected once, and roughly 60% sits in the top ten. About this clonotype: Its antigen is as yet unknown.

With 6 bases clipped from V and 0 bases from J, the junction kept 3 bases outside the gene matches. The CDR3 consists of 14 residues. The V gene's germline CDR1 is MNHEY and CDR2 SMNVEV (reference sequence). The TCR originated in a human donor in good health (CMV status not recorded). Some clones in this sample may be carry-over from other donors' samples. Source: CD8+ T cells from cultured PBMCs, taken from culture after CMV antigen stimulation. The chain combines TRBV27 with TRBJ1-1; TRBD1 matches 8 bases. The CDR3: CASSETGVNTEAFF. The CDR3 DNA sequence: TGTGCCAGCAGCGAGACAGGGGTGAACACTGAAGCTTTCTTT.